A selection of T cell receptor beta chains follows, all from one sample in a study of molecular identifiers for immune sequencing clone quantification. Each CDR3 protein gets one entry after TCRdb re-called the PCR reads with MiXCR. Counted here are hundreds of thousands of distinct CDR3 sequences, 15% to 20% occurring once; the ten biggest clones make up 0.85% to 0.9%. Specimen: naive CD8+ T cells from blood, with Jurkat cell RNA spiked in. The receptors shown here come from a human donor in good health. Some libraries in this study had Jurkat cell RNA spiked in. Each CDR3 is given without its conserved first and last residue. D genes are given only for firm matches. The size entry is marked missing in some rows and otherwise reads once, few, many or a size class.

v_gene	len	d_gene	abundance	j_gene	CDR3aa
TRBV7-2	11	-	-	TRBJ2-5	ASSLGWVETQY
TRBV5-1	13	-	many	TRBJ2-7	ASSLAAGSSYEQY
TRBV30	11	-	few	TRBJ2-3	AWSGGGTDTQY
TRBV7-9	15	TRBD1	many	TRBJ1-4	ASSSSGQGATNEKLF
TRBV9	13	-	many	TRBJ2-3	ASSVDGGNTDTQY
TRBV20-1	11	TRBD2	many	TRBJ2-7	SVRQRGAGEQY
TRBV3-1	12	-	many	TRBJ2-7	ASSQGGGQDEQY
TRBV6-5	16	-	-	TRBJ2-1	ASSYRSGHVGEDNEQF
TRBV29-1	13	TRBD2	many	TRBJ2-5	SVNLAGGFQETQY
TRBV20-1	13	-	many	TRBJ2-7	SARDPWAAAYEQY
TRBV7-9	13	-	-	TRBJ2-1	ASSYPREKDNEQF
TRBV12-3/TRBV12-4	13	-	few	TRBJ2-2	ASSTPRVHTGELF
TRBV7-9	12	-	many	TRBJ1-4	ASSFFATNEKLF
TRBV3-1	18	TRBD2	-	TRBJ2-6	ASSQEYRDYVSVGANVLT
TRBV19	13	TRBD1	many	TRBJ1-5	ASSITPGGRQPQH
TRBV6-2/TRBV6-3	13	TRBD2	-	TRBJ2-5	ASSYSGLPEETQY
TRBV7-9	11	-	-	TRBJ2-5	ASGNRAQETQY
TRBV29-1	10	-	many	TRBJ1-2	SVTTDSLGYT
TRBV12-3/TRBV12-4	14	TRBD1	many	TRBJ2-2	ASSRSPGQDTGELF
TRBV20-1	15	-	-	TRBJ1-6	SARENTDSFHRSPLH
TRBV6-5	15	TRBD1	-	TRBJ2-7	ASSKPSGQGIPYEQY
TRBV7-2	13	TRBD1	many	TRBJ1-4	ASSFQGAANEKLF
TRBV5-4	13	-	-	TRBJ2-5	ASALGGGRGETQY
TRBV6-2/TRBV6-3	14	TRBD2	-	TRBJ2-5	ASSPSSGVYQETQY
TRBV12-3/TRBV12-4	13	TRBD1	many	TRBJ1-3	ASSLEGGAGNTIY
TRBV6-2/TRBV6-3	14	-	-	TRBJ2-6	ASTRFEASGANVLT
TRBV6-2/TRBV6-3	14	TRBD1	-	TRBJ1-1	ASSYRRDSIYTEAF
TRBV7-3	17	TRBD2	many	TRBJ2-3	ASSLTRSGRALGTDTQY
TRBV27	11	TRBD2	few	TRBJ2-5	ASSAGGRETQY
TRBV20-1	17	TRBD2	many	TRBJ2-3	SARGAPGLAETRTDTQY
TRBV4-3	14	-	few	TRBJ2-7	ASSQDEAGGIYEQY
TRBV4-3	14	-	few	TRBJ2-1	ASSQEAGAPYNEQF
TRBV15	11	-	many	TRBJ2-1	ATSSTGRNEQF
TRBV28	13	-	-	TRBJ2-3	ASSLYLRGTDTQY
TRBV27	10	-	few	TRBJ2-7	ASRSGGLEQY
TRBV20-1	15	TRBD2	-	TRBJ2-1	SASRAMGLAGGYEQF
TRBV20-1	13	TRBD2	many	TRBJ2-7	SARDLTSGNYEQY
TRBV30	14	-	few	TRBJ2-7	AWTGTERKPFYEQY
TRBV19	11	-	-	TRBJ2-7	ASSSGTAYGQY
TRBV7-2	13	-	many	TRBJ2-4	ASSPRTTVKNIQY
TRBV2	13	-	few	TRBJ1-6	ASKLDSSYNSPLH
TRBV6-5	13	-	many	TRBJ2-3	ASSYSPGVTDTQY
TRBV13	13	-	-	TRBJ1-3	ASSAGLHSGNTIY
TRBV3-1	14	TRBD1	many	TRBJ2-6	ASSQADRFGANVLT
TRBV6-5	13	TRBD1	many	TRBJ1-3	ASSAGTGTGNTIY
TRBV20-1	11	-	-	TRBJ2-7	SARVTDSYEQY
TRBV30	12	-	-	TRBJ2-5	AWSGEGRGLLPS
TRBV12-3/TRBV12-4	14	TRBD1	many	TRBJ1-5	ASSPNGTGVDQPQH
TRBV5-3	10	-	-	TRBJ2-7	ASSYQNYEQC
TRBV5-4	11	TRBD2	many	TRBJ2-7	ASSFGGDYEQY